Each of the 22 T cell receptor beta chains below was sequenced from the same sample in a study of T cells in Graves' hyperthyroidism and ophthalmopathy. TCR beta CDR3 region amplification was performed from RNA transcripts. Using the HTBI primer set, a first-round RT-PCR was run on the TCR CDR3. TCRdb reprocessed the multiplex PCR reads via MiXCR and lists one record per CDR3 protein. The sample has 350,000 to 400,000 distinct CDR3 sequences; around 14% are singletons. Sequencing used blood. Receptor source: a woman under 40 with Graves' hyperthyroidism.

This clonotype was counted between two and nine times. This chain joins TRBV4-2 and TRBJ2-3; TRBD2 matches 12 bases. CDR1 and CDR2 (germline): LGHNA, YNFKEQ. This CDR3 is 19 amino acids long. V was clipped by 1 base and J by 4 bases; unmatched bases: 12. The CDR3 DNA reads TGTGCCAGCAGCCAAGGAGGGACGACTAGCGGGAGATGGGCAGATACGCAGTATTTT. Translated: CASSQGGTTSGRWADTQYF.

The V gene is TRBV4-1, the J gene TRBJ2-5; 10 positions match TRBD2. Per the germline V gene, CDR1 is MGHRA and CDR2 is YSYEKL. The CDR3 has 15 residues. The trim removed 0 bases at V and 5 bases at J, leaving 3 bases unmatched. The CDR3 DNA reads as TGCGCCAGCAGCCAAGATCCTAGCGGGAGTGAGACCCAGTACTTC. Protein product: CASSQDPSGSETQYF.

This clonotype appeared many times. J is TRBJ1-2 and V is TRBV20-1; possible D gene TRBD1, 5 bases. V lost 0 bases to trimming and J lost 7 bases, with 9 bases between them. Germline CDR1 DFQATT, CDR2 SNEGSKA (reference sequence). The CDR3 extends over 12 amino acids. CDR3 amino acids: CSAREQDGGYTF. In DNA, the CDR3 is TGCAGTGCTAGAGAACAGGATGGTGGCTACACCTTC.

V is TRBV3-1 and J is TRBJ2-1; D is perhaps TRBD1 (6 bases). This CDR3 is built from 15 residues. Germline loops: CDR1 LGHDT, CDR2 YNNKEL (reference sequence). V was pared by 2 bases and J by 2 bases, with 10 bases between. Written as DNA, the CDR3 is TGTGCCAGCAGCCAACCAGGGGAAACCTACAATGAGCAGTTCTTC. It is translated as CASSQPGETYNEQFF.

DNA of the CDR3: TGTGCCAGCAGACCTACAGGGGGCATTCAGCCCCAGCATTTT. It specifies CASRPTGGIQPQHF. The chain uses TRBV27 and TRBJ1-5, with 9 bases aligning to TRBD1. The ends lost 6 bases at V and 6 bases at J; junction bases unmatched: 6. The CDR3 covers 14 residues. The germline V gene has CDR1 MNHEY and CDR2 SMNVEV (reference sequence).

Ten or more counts support this clonotype. The gene calls are TRBV20-1 and TRBJ2-7; D might be TRBD2 (6 bases). The CDR3 runs 19 residues. Germline loops: CDR1 DFQATT, CDR2 SNEGSKA (reference sequence). The V and J ends lost 5 bases and 2 bases respectively, with 31 bases between them. The CDR3: CSALGQAKGISGRTYEQYF. CDR3 DNA sequence: TGCAGTGCTCTAGGGCAGGCGAAGGGCATTAGCGGTCGTACCTACGAGCAGTACTTC.

At least ten counts were recorded for this clonotype. The CDR3 nucleotides read TGTGCCAGCAGCCGAACAGGGGGGGGGACTGAAGCTTTCTTT. It translates to CASSRTGGGTEAFF. The gene calls are TRBV3-1 and TRBJ1-1; 8 positions match TRBD1. The CDR3 extends over 14 amino acids. Germline CDR1 and CDR2: LGHDT and YNNKEL (reference sequence). V trimming: 4 bases; J trimming: 5 bases; junction bases outside the gene matches: 6.

This chain connects TRBV27 to TRBJ1-3; D is possibly TRBD1 (5 bases). CDR1 is MNHEY and CDR2 is SMNVEV in the germline V gene (reference sequence). This CDR3 contains 16 residues. V lost 5 bases, J lost 0 bases, and 14 bases lay in between. The CDR3 coding sequence is TGTGCCAGCAGTCCCCACAGGCCCTCCTCTGGAAACACCATATATTTT. Protein sequence: CASSPHRPSSGNTIYF.

This clonotype was seen at least ten times. V and J are TRBV11-2 and TRBJ2-1; D is undetermined. The CDR3 is 15 residues long. Germline CDR1 SGHAT, CDR2 FQNNGV. The V and J ends lost 5 bases and 5 bases respectively, with 16 bases between them. The CDR3 DNA reads TGTGCCAGCAGCGGCTTTGTGGTAATCGACAATGAGCAGTTCTTC. Protein: CASSGFVVIDNEQFF.

This clonotype was counted ten times or more. The gene calls are TRBV28 and TRBJ1-2, with D tentatively TRBD1 (6 bases). Trimming cost V 6 bases and J 3 bases, with 11 bases left between them. Germline CDR1 and CDR2: MDHEN and SYDVKM. The CDR3 extends over 13 amino acids. CDR3 amino acids: CASSWDKDYGYTF. CDR3 nucleotide sequence: TGTGCCAGCAGCTGGGACAAAGACTATGGCTACACCTTC.

This clonotype was detected only a few times. CDR3 in DNA: TGTGCCAGCAGCAACAGACCCCAGACAGGAATCAACCAAGCTAACTATGGCTACACCTTC. This encodes CASSNRPQTGINQANYGYTF. This chain uses TRBV7-9 with TRBJ1-2; D may be TRBD1 (6 bases). The germline gives CDR1 SEHNR, CDR2 FQNEAQ (reference sequence). CDR3 length: 20 residues. The germline V and J ends were trimmed by 5 bases and 0 bases, with 28 bases remaining between them.

There are many counts of this clonotype. The chain recombines TRBV20-1 with TRBJ2-5; D call uncertain. The CDR3 runs to 12 residues. Germline values: CDR1 DFQATT, CDR2 SNEGSKA (reference sequence). Between the trimmed V and J ends, which lost 3 bases and 1 base, there was a span of 6 bases. CDR3 sequence (DNA): TGCAGTGCTAGGATTCGCCAAGAGACCCAGTACTTC. Its translation: CSARIRQETQYF.

The rearrangement uses TRBV3-1 and TRBJ2-7; 11 positions match TRBD2. Germline trimming cut 2 bases from V and 5 bases from J; bases unmatched to any gene: 5. The CDR3 sequence is 15 residues long. Germline V gene data show CDR1 as LGHDT and CDR2 as YNNKEL (reference sequence). The CDR3 DNA reads as TGTGCCAGCAGCCAAACTAGCGGGAGACTCAACGAGCAGTACTTC. Translating it yields CASSQTSGRLNEQYF.

The sample holds many counts of this clonotype. This chain connects TRBV2 to TRBJ1-2; D unresolved. V was pared by 3 bases and J by 4 bases, with 12 bases between. Germline V gene sequence: CDR1 SNHLY, CDR2 FYNNEI. The CDR3 has 14 residues. The CDR3 nucleotides read TGTGCCAGCAGTGAGGGTCAGTCCTCCTATGGCTACACCTTC. The encoded protein is CASSEGQSSYGYTF.

Only a few counts were recorded for this clonotype. The chain has TRBV28 and TRBJ1-2, with D unresolved. Germline V gene data show CDR1 as MDHEN and CDR2 as SYDVKM. Trimming took 6 bases from V and 8 from J, leaving 19 bases between them. The CDR3 totals 14 residues. CDR3 in amino acids: CASRTGPGGRGYTF. The CDR3 nucleotides are TGTGCCAGCAGGACCGGCCCGGGTGGTAGAGGCTACACCTTC.

There are many counts of this clonotype. The chain joins TRBV6-2 or TRBV6-3 to TRBJ2-5; 8 nucleotides align to TRBD2. Germline V gene sequence: CDR1 MNHEY, CDR2 SVGEGT. The CDR3 sequence is 19 residues long. With 5 bases clipped from V and 2 bases from J, the junction kept 19 bases outside the gene matches. The CDR3 coding sequence is TGTGCCAGCAGTCCCGGGACTAGGTTCTCCCCGTCGGGACAAGAGACCCAGTACTTC. Its protein product is CASSPGTRFSPSGQETQYF.

The genes are TRBV20-1 and TRBJ2-1; 9 nucleotides match TRBD2. The germline CDR1 and CDR2 sequences are DFQATT and SNEGSKA (reference sequence). This CDR3 has 16 residues. Trimming removed 1 base from V and 3 bases from J; junction bases left unmatched: 7. Here the CDR3 DNA reads TGCAGTGCTAGAGTATCGACTAGCGGATACTACAATGAGCAGTTCTTC. It specifies CSARVSTSGYYNEQFF.

This clonotype occurred a few times. The chain has TRBV30 and TRBJ1-1; TRBD1 aligns across 8 bases. J lost 5 bases, V lost 3 bases, and 8 bases had no gene match. CDR3 length: 14 residues. CDR1 is GTSNPN, CDR2 SVGIG, per germline (reference sequence). The CDR3 region has the DNA TGTGCCTGGAGCACAGGGGGAAGAGGTACTGAAGCTTTCTTT. Amino acid sequence: CAWSTGGRGTEAFF.

This clonotype came up many times. The V gene is TRBV6-6, the J gene TRBJ2-7; TRBD1 matches 12 bases. Trimming cost V 0 bases and J 3 bases; bases outside gene matches: 3. The V gene's germline CDR1 is MNHNY and CDR2 SVGAGI (reference sequence). The CDR3 runs 16 residues. The CDR3 nucleotides read TGTGCCAGCAGTTACTCCGGGACAGGGGGCAGCTACGAGCAGTACTTC. Translating it yields CASSYSGTGGSYEQYF.

In its sample, this clonotype was seen many times. The CDR3 bases are TGTGCCAGCAGGCCTCCACGTGTGGAGACCCAGTACTTC. It translates to CASRPPRVETQYF. The chain links TRBV27 to TRBJ2-5; no reliable D call. CDR3 length: 13 residues. Trimming cost V 6 bases and J 5 bases, with 13 bases left between them. In germline, CDR1 is MNHEY, CDR2 SMNVEV (reference sequence).

This clonotype was detected only a few times. A much larger clonotype is one base distant, so this may be a read error. V and J are TRBV28 and TRBJ2-7, with TRBD1 matching 7 bases. Looked up from germline, CDR1 is MDHEN and CDR2 is SYDVKM. The CDR3 has 16 residues. For the CDR3, the DNA is TGTGCCAGCAGTTTATACGGGACAGAGAGCTCCTACGAGCAGCACTTC. Encoded protein: CASSLYGTESSYEQHF.

The genes are TRBV29-1 and TRBJ2-7, with TRBD1 matching over 9 bases. V shed 4 bases and J 1 base; nucleotides not matched to a gene: 5. Germline CDR1 and CDR2: SQVTM and ANQGSEA. The CDR3 length is 14 residues. The CDR3 loop is CSVVRDRESYEQYF. Written as DNA, the CDR3 is TGCAGCGTTGTAAGGGACAGGGAATCCTACGAGCAGTACTTC.